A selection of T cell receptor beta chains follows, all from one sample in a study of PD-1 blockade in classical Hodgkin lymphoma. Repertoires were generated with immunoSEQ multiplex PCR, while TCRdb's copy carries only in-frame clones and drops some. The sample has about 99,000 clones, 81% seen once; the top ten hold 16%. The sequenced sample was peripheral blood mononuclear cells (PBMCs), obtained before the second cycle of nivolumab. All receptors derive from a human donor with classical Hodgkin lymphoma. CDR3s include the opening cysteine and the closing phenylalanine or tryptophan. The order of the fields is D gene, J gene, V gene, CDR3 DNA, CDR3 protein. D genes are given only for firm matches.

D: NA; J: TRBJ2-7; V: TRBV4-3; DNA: TGCGCCAGCAGCCAAATTGATTCTTACGAGCAGTACTTC; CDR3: CASSQIDSYEQYF
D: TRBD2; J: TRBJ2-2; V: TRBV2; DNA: TGTGCCAGCAGGGCCGGGACTAGCGACACCGGGGAGCTGTTTTTT; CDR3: CASRAGTSDTGELFF
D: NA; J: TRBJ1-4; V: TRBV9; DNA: TGTGCCAGCAGCACTTCCAATGGTGAAAAACTGTTTTTT; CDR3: CASSTSNGEKLFF
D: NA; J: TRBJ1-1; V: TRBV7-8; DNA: TGTGCCAGCAGCTTAATAGGGGACACTGAAGCTTTCTTT; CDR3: CASSLIGDTEAFF
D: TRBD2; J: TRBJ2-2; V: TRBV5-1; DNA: TGCGCCAGCGCCGGGACTAGCGAAGTCGGGGAGCTGTTTTTT; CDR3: CASAGTSEVGELFF
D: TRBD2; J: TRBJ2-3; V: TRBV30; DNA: TGTGCCTGGAGTCTTAGCGGGGTGTACGATACGCAGTATTTT; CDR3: CAWSLSGVYDTQYF
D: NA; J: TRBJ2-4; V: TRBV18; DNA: TGTGCCAGCTCACCACGGGGGGCTGAAAACATTCAGTACTTC; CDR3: CASSPRGAENIQYF
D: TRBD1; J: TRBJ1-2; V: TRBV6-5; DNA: TGTGCCAGCAGTTACCAGACAGGGGGGAACTATGGCTACACCTTC; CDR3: CASSYQTGGNYGYTF
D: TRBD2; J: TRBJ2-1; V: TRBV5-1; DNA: TGCGCCAGCAGCTTGTACCTAGCGGAAAACAATGAGCAGTTCTTC; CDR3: CASSLYLAENNEQFF
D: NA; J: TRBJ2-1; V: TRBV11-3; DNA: TGTGCCAGCAGCCCTGGGACCTACAATGAGCAGTTCTTC; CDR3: CASSPGTYNEQFF
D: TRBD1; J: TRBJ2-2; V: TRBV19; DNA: TGTGCCAGTAGTATGCTCGGGACAGCGACCGGGGAGCTGTTTTTT; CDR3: CASSMLGTATGELFF
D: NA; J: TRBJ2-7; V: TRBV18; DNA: TGTGCCAGCTCCCCCTCATCCGGGAGCCCCTACGAGCAGTACTTC; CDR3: CASSPSSGSPYEQYF
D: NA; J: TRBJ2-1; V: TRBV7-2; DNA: TGTGCCAGCAGCTTAGCGGGAGGGGGGTCCTACAATGAGCAGTTCTTC; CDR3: CASSLAGGGSYNEQFF
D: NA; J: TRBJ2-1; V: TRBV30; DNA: TGTGCCTGGAGTGCCCAACTAGCACAGTTCTTC; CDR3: CAWSAQLAQFF